This TCR beta chain appears in the sequencing data of a study of cytomegalovirus exposure and HLA in healthy donors. Whole-study results and caveats: Listed as cytomegalovirus-associated were 164 TCR beta chains. Because they were indistinguishable, some V segments, including TRBV6-2 and TRBV6-3, were excluded. Reports described diagnosis of cytomegalovirus status by the classifier as highly specific and sensitive.

Use of 60 Vbeta and 13 Jbeta primers characterized the PCR. The method was immunoSEQ multiplex PCR; TCRdb's version includes in-frame clones alone and lacks a portion of them. The table has approximately 150,000 clones, about 76% seen once. V dropped 7 bases and J dropped 8 bases, with 17 bases sitting between them. Per germline, CDR1 SNHLY and CDR2 FYNNEI. The CDR3 is 13 amino acids. This clone was recorded a few times. What it binds is not known. The receptor's source is a young woman in good health and CMV-seropositive. V gene TRBV2 combines with J gene TRBJ1-2; D uncertain. The sequencing sample was made of PBMCs. CDR3 in amino acids: CASTNSPISGYTF. The CDR3 DNA is TGTGCCAGCACGAACAGCCCCATTTCGGGCTACACCTTC.